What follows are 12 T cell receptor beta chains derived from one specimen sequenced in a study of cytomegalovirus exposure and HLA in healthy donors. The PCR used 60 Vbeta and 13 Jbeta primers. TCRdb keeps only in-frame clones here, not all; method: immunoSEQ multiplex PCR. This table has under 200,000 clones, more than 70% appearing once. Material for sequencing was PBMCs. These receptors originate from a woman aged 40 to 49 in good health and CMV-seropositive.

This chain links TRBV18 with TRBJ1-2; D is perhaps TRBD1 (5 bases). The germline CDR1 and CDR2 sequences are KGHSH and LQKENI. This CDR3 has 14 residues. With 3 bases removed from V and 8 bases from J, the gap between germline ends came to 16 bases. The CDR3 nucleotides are TGTGCCAGCTCACCCCGTTCGGGGGGTGGGGGCTACACCTTC. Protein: CASSPRSGGGGYTF. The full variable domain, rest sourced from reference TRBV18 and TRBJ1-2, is NAGVMQNPRHLVRRRGQEARLRCSPMKGHSHVYWYRQLPEEGLKFMVYLQKENIIDESGMPKERFSAEFPKEGPSILRIQQVVRGDSAAYFCASSPRSGGGGYTFGSGTRLTVV.

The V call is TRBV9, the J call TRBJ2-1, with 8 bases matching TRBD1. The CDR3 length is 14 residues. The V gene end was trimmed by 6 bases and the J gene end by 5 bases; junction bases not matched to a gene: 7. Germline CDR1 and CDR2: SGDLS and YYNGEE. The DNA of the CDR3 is TGTGCCAGCACCACAGGGGGACAGGACAATGAGCAGTTCTTC. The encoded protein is CASTTGGQDNEQFF.

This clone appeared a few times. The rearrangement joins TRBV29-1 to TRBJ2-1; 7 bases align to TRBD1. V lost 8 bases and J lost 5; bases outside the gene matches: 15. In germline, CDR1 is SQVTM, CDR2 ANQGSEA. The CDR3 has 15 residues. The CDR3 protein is CSSREGASPHNEQFF. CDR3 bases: TGCAGCAGCCGCGAGGGGGCGTCTCCACACAATGAGCAGTTCTTC.

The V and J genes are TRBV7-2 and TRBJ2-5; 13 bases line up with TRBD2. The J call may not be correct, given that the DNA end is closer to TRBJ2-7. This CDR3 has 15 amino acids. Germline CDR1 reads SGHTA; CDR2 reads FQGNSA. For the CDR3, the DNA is TGTGCCAGCAGACTCGGGACTAGCGGGGCCTACGAGCAGTACTTC. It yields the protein CASRLGTSGAYEQYF.

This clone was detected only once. The CDR3 protein is CASEDSYEQYF. The CDR3 bases are TGTGCCAGCGAAGACTCTTACGAGCAGTACTTC. The chain joins TRBV2 to TRBJ2-7; D ambiguous. CDR3 length equals 11 residues. V gave up 8 bases and J gave up 4 bases, with 9 bases separating them. Germline values: CDR1 SNHLY, CDR2 FYNNEI.

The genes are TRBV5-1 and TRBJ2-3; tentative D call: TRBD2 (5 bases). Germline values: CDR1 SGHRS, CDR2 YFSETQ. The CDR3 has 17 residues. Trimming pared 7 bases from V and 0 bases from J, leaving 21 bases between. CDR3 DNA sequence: TGCGCCAGCCTCCAAGGAGTGGACTCTTATAGCACAGATACGCAGTATTTT. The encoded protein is CASLQGVDSYSTDTQYF.

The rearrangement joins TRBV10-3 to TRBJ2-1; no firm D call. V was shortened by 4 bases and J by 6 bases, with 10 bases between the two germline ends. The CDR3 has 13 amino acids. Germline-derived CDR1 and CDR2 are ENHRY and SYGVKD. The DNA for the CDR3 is TGTGCCATCAGTGGAGGCGGAATCAATGAGCAGTTCTTC. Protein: CAISGGGINEQFF.

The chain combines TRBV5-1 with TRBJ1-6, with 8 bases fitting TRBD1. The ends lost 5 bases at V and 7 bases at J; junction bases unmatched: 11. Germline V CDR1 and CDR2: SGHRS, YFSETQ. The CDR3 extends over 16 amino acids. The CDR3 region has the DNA TGCGCCAGCAGACCCGACGGACAGGGTTTGAATTCACCCCTCCACTTT. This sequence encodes CASRPDGQGLNSPLHF. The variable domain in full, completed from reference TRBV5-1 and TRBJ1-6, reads KAGVTQTPRYLIKTRGQQVTLSCSPISGHRSVSWYQQTPGQGLQFLFEYFSETQRNKGNFPGRFSGRQFSNSRSEMNVSTLELGDSALYLCASRPDGQGLNSPLHFGNGTRLTVT.

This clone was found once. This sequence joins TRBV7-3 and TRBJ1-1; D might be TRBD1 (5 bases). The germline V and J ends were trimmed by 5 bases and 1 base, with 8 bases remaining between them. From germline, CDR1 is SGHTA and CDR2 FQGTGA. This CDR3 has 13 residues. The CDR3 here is CASSQQENTEAFF. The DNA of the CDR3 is TGTGCCAGCAGCCAACAGGAGAACACTGAAGCTTTCTTT.

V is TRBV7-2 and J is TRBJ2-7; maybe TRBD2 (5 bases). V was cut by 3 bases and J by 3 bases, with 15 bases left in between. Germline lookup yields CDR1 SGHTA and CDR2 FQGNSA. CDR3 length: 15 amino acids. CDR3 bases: TGTGCCAGCAGCTTTCAGCCTAGCTTAGTCTACGAGCAGTACTTC. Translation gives CASSFQPSLVYEQYF.

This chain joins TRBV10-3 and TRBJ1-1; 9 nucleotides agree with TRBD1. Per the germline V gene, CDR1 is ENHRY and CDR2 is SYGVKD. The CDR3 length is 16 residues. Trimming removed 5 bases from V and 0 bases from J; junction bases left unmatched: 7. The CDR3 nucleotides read TGTGCCATCAGTCAACGGGACAGGGCAATGAACACTGAAGCTTTCTTT. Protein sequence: CAISQRDRAMNTEAFF.

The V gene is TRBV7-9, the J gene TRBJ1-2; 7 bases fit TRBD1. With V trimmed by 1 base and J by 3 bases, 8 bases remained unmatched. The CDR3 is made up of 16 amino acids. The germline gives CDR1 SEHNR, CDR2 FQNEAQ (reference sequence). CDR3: CASSLGGTALYYGYTF. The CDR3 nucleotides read TGTGCCAGCAGCTTAGGAGGGACAGCCCTTTACTATGGCTACACCTTC.